This entry lists 6 T cell receptor beta chains sequenced from one sample in a study of CD8+ T cells in alopecia areata. As the sequencing template, cDNA was produced by extracting RNA and reverse transcribing it. Data came from immunoSEQ multiplex PCR; TCRdb stores just in-frame clones and leaves some out. The sample includes over 100,000 clones, approximately 49% of them seen just once. Sequencing was performed on CD8+ T cells sorted from blood, taken at week 0. These receptors were obtained from a human donor with alopecia areata.

This chain links TRBV4-2 with TRBJ2-5; D not resolved. Trimming pared 0 bases from V and 5 bases from J, leaving 16 bases between. CDR1 is LGHNA, CDR2 YNFKEQ, per germline. The CDR3 has 16 residues. CDR3 nucleotide sequence: TGTGCCAGCAGCCAAGAGAACAGACTCCTGTGGGAGACCCAGTACTTC. It encodes CASSQENRLLWETQYF.

CDR3: CASSLKGAPNYGYTF. In DNA, the CDR3 is TGTGCCAGCAGCTTGAAGGGGGCACCTAACTATGGCTACACCTTC. The gene calls are TRBV13 and TRBJ1-2, with 7 bases aligning to TRBD1. J lost 0 bases, V lost 3 bases, and 4 bases had no gene match. Germline V CDR1 and CDR2: PRHDT, FYEKMQ (reference sequence). This CDR3 is 15 amino acids long.

This chain connects TRBV6-5 to TRBJ1-6; the D is unclear. Germline lookup yields CDR1 MNHEY and CDR2 SVGAGI. Trimming cost V 10 bases and J 6 bases, with 16 bases left between them. This CDR3 has 14 amino acids. CDR3 loop: CATQEARSNSPLHF. As DNA, the CDR3 is TGTGCCACTCAGGAGGCTCGATCTAATTCACCCCTCCACTTT.

For this clone: Other DNA sequences in the sample encode the same CDR3. The rearrangement uses TRBV18 and TRBJ2-5, with 7 bases fitting TRBD1. This CDR3 has 14 amino acids. Losses at the gene ends were 1 base for V and 2 bases for J; bases not matched to a gene: 1. CDR1 KGHSH and CDR2 LQKENI come from the germline V gene. Written as DNA, the CDR3 is TGTGCCAGCTCACCACGACAGGGACAAGAGACCCAGTACTTC. This encodes CASSPRQGQETQYF.

The gene calls are TRBV29-1 and TRBJ2-2; TRBD1 is a possible D gene (5 bases). V was clipped by 5 bases and J by 5 bases, with 9 bases between them. The CDR3 contains 12 residues. Germline V CDR1 and CDR2: SQVTM, ANQGSEA. CDR3: CSVIRETGELFF. DNA of the CDR3: TGCAGCGTTATCAGGGAAACCGGGGAGCTGTTTTTT.

The CDR3 sequence: CASRSGQDLLEKLFF. The CDR3 DNA is TGTGCCAGCAGATCCGGACAGGACCTGCTGGAAAAACTGTTTTTT. The chain recombines TRBV6-5 with TRBJ1-4, with 7 bases fitting TRBD1. V was pared by 6 bases and J by 8 bases, with 12 bases of the junction left unmatched. This CDR3 has 15 residues. CDR1 and CDR2 (germline): MNHEY, SVGAGI.